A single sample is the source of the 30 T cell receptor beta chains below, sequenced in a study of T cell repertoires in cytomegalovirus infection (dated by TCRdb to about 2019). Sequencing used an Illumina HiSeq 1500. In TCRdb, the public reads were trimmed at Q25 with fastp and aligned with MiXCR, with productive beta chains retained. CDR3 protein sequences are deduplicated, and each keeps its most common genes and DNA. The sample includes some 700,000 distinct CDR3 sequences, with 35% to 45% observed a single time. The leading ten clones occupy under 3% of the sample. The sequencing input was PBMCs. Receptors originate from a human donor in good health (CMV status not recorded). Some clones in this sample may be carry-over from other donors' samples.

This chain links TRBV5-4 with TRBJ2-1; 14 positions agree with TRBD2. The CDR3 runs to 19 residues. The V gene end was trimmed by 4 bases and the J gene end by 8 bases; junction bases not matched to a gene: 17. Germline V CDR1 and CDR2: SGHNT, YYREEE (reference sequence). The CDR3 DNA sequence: TGTGCCAGCAGCCAGCCCAAGAAACTAACGGGACTAGCGGGAGATGAGCAGTTCTTC. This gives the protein CASSQPKKLTGLAGDEQFF.

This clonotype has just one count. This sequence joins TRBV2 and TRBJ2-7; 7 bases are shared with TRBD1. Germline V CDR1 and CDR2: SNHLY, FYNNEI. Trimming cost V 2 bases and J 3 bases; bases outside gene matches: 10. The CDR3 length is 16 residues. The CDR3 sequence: CASSESQAGGYYEQYF. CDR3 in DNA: TGTGCCAGCAGTGAATCCCAGGCAGGGGGTTACTACGAGCAGTACTTC. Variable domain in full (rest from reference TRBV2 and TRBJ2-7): EPEVTQTPSHQVTQMGQEVILRCVPISNHLYFYWYRQILGQKVEFLVSFYNNEISEKSEIFDDQFSVERPDGSNFTLKIRSTKLEDSAMYFCASSESQAGGYYEQYFGPGTRLTVT.

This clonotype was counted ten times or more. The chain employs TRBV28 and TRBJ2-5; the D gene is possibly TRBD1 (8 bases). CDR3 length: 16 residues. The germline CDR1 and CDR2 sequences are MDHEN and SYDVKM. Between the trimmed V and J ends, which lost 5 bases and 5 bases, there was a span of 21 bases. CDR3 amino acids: CASSAPPDRGGETQYF. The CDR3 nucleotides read TGTGCCAGCAGTGCCCCCCCCGACAGGGGAGGGGAGACCCAGTACTTC.

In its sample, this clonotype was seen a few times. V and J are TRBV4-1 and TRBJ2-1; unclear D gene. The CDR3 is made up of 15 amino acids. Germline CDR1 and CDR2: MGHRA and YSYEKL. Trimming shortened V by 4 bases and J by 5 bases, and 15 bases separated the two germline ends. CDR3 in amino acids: CASSPTSLDHNEQFF. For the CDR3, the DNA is TGCGCCAGCAGCCCAACGAGCCTAGACCACAATGAGCAGTTCTTC.

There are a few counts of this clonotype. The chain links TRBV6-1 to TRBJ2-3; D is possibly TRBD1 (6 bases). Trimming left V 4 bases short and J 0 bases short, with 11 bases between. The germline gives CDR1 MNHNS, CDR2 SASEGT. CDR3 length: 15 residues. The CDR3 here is CASSAQTGSTDTQYF. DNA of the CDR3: TGTGCCAGCAGTGCCCAGACAGGCAGCACAGATACGCAGTATTTT.

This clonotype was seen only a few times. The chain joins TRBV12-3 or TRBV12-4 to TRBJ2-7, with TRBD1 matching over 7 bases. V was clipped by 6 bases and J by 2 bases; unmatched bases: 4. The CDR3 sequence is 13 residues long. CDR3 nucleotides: TGTGCCAGCAGGATAGGGGGCACCTACGAGCAGTACTTC. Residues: CASRIGGTYEQYF.

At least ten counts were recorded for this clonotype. The CDR3 coding sequence is TGTGCCAGCAGCCTCGGGACAGACTATAGCAATCAGCCCCAGCATTTT. Its translation: CASSLGTDYSNQPQHF. The chain uses TRBV7-9 and TRBJ1-5; TRBD1 agrees at 7 bases. Per germline, CDR1 SEHNR and CDR2 FQNEAQ (reference sequence). The trim removed 5 bases at V and 0 bases at J, leaving 7 bases unmatched. This CDR3 is built from 16 residues.

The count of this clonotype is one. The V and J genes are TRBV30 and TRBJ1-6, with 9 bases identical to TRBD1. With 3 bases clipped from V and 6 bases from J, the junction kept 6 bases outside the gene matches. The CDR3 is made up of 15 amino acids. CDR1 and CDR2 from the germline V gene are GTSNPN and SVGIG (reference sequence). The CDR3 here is CAWREQGAGNSPLHF. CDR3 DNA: TGTGCCTGGAGAGAACAGGGGGCGGGTAATTCACCCCTCCACTTT.

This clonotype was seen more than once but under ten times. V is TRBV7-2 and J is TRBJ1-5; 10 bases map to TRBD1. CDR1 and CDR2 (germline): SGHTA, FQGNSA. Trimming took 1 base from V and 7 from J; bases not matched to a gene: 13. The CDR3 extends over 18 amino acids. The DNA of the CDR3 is TGTGCCAGCAGCTTAGGATTAATTGGGACAGGGGTCGACCAGCCCCAGCATTTT. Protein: CASSLGLIGTGVDQPQHF. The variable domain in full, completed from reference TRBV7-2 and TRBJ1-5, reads GAGVSQSPSNKVTEKGKDVELRCDPISGHTALYWYRQSLGQGLEFLIYFQGNSAPDKSGLPSDRFSAERTGGSVSTLTIQRTQQEDSAVYLCASSLGLIGTGVDQPQHFGDGTRLSIL.

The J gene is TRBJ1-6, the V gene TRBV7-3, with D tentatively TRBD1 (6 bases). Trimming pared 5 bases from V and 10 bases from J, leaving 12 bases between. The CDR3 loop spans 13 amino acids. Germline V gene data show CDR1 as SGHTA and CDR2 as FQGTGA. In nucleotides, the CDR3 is TGTGCCAGCAGCACAGGGTCATGGTCACCCCTCCACTTT. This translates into CASSTGSWSPLHF.

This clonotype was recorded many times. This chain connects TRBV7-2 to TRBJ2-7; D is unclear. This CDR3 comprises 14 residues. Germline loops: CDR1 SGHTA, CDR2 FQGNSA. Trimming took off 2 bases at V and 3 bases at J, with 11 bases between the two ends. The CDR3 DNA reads TGTGCCAGCAGCTTAATCGACCAACTCTACGAGCAGTACTTC. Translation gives CASSLIDQLYEQYF. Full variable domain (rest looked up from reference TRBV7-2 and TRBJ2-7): GAGVSQSPSNKVTEKGKDVELRCDPISGHTALYWYRQSLGQGLEFLIYFQGNSAPDKSGLPSDRFSAERTGGSVSTLTIQRTQQEDSAVYLCASSLIDQLYEQYFGPGTRLTVT.

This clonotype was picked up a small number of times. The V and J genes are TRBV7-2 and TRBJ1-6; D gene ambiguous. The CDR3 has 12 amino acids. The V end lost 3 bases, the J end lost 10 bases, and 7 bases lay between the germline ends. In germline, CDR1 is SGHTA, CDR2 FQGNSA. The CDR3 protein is CASSFLSSPLHF. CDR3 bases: TGTGCCAGCAGCTTTTTGTCCTCACCCCTCCACTTT.

The CDR3 region is CATSRDARSNQPQHF. CDR3 DNA sequence: TGTGCCACCAGCAGAGATGCCAGGAGCAATCAGCCCCAGCATTTT. The chain links TRBV15 to TRBJ1-5, with no clear D. The V and J ends lost 0 bases and 1 base respectively, with 7 bases between them. The CDR3 extends over 15 amino acids. Germline V gene lookup returns CDR1 LNHNV and CDR2 YYDKDF (reference sequence). Supplemented by reference TRBV15 and TRBJ1-5, the full variable domain reads DAMVIQNPRYQVTQFGKPVTLSCSQTLNHNVMYWYQQKSSQAPKLLFHYYDKDFNNEADTPDNFQSRRPNTSFCFLDIRSPGLGDTAMYLCATSRDARSNQPQHFGDGTRLSIL.

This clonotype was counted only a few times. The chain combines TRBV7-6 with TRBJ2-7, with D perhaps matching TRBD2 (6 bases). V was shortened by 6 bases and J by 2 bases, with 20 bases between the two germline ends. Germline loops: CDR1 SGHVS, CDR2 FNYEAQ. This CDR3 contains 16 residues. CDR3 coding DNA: TGTGCCAGCAGTCCCTCCTTCGGGAGCGGCACCTACGAGCAGTACTTC. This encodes CASSPSFGSGTYEQYF.

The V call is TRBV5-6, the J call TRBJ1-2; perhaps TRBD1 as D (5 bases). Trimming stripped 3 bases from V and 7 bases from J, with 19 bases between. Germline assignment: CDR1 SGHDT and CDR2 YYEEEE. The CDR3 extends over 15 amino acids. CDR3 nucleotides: TGTGCCAGCAGCTCAGAGGCCAGGGTTGCGATTGGCTACACCTTC. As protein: CASSSEARVAIGYTF. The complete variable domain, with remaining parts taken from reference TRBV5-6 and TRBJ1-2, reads DAGVTQSPTHLIKTRGQQVTLRCSPKSGHDTVSWYQQALGQGPQFIFQYYEEEERQRGNFPDRFSGHQFPNYSSELNVNALLLGDSALYLCASSSEARVAIGYTFGSGTRLTVV.

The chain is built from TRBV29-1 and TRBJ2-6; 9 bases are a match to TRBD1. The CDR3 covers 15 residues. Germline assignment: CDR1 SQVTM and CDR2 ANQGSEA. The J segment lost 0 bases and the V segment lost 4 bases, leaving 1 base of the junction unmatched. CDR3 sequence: CSVGQGDSGANVLTF. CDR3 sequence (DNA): TGCAGCGTTGGACAGGGGGACTCTGGGGCCAACGTCCTGACTTTC.

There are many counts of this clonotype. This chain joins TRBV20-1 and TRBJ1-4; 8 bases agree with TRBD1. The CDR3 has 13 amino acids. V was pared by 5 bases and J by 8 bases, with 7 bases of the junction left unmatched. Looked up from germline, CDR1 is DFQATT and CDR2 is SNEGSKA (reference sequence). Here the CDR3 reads CSADRTGREKLFF. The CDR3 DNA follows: TGCAGTGCTGACCGGACAGGGAGGGAAAAACTGTTTTTT.

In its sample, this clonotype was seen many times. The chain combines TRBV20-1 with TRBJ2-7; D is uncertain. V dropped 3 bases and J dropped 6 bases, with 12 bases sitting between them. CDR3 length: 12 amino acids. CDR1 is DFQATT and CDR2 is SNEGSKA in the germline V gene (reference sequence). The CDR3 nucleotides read TGCAGTGCTAGTCCCTGGGTTTTCGAGCAGTACTTC. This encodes CSASPWVFEQYF.

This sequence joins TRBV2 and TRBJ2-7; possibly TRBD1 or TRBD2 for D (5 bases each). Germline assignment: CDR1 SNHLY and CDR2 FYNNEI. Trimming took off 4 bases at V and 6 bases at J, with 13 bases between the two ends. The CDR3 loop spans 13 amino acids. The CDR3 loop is CASSAAGSREQYF. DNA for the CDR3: TGTGCCAGCAGTGCCGCAGGGAGTCGCGAGCAGTACTTC.

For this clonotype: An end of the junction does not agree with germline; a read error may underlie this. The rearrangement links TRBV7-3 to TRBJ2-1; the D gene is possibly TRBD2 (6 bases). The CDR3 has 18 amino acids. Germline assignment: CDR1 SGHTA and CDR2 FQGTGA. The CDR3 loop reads CASSPLAPVAEGYNEQLF. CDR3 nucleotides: TGTGCCAGCAGCCCCCTAGCTCCGGTAGCGGAGGGCTACAATGAGCAGTTATTC.

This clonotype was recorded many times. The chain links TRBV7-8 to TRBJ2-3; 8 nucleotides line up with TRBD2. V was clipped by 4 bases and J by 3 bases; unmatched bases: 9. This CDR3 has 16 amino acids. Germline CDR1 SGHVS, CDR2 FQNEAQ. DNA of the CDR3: TGTGCCAGCAGCTCGTGGAGCGCGGGAGGAACAGATACGCAGTATTTT. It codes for CASSSWSAGGTDTQYF.

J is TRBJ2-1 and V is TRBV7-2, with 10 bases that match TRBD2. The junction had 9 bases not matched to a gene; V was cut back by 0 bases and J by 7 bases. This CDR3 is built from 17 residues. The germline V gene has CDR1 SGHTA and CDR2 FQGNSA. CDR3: CASSLAGRTSGRNEQFF. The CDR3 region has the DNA TGTGCCAGCAGCTTAGCTGGGAGGACTAGCGGAAGGAATGAGCAGTTCTTC.

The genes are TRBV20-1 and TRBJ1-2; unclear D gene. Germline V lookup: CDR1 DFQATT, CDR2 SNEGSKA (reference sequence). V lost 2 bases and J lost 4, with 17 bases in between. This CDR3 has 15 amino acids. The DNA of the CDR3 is TGCAGTGCTAGAAAATCGGACGAAAACCTCTATGGCTACACCTTC. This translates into CSARKSDENLYGYTF.

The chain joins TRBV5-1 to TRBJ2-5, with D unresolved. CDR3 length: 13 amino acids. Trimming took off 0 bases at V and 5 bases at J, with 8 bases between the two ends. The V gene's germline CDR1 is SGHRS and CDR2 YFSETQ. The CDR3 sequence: CASSLALMETQYF. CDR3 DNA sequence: TGCGCCAGCAGCTTGGCCCTGATGGAGACCCAGTACTTC.

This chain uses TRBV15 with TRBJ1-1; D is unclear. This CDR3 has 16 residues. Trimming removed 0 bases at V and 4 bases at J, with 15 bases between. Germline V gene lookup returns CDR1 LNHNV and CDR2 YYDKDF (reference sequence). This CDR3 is CATSRDFGPPGTEAFF. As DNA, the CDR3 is TGTGCCACCAGCAGAGATTTTGGACCTCCGGGCACTGAAGCTTTCTTT. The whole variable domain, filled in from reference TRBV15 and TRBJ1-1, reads DAMVIQNPRYQVTQFGKPVTLSCSQTLNHNVMYWYQQKSSQAPKLLFHYYDKDFNNEADTPDNFQSRRPNTSFCFLDIRSPGLGDTAMYLCATSRDFGPPGTEAFFGQGTRLTVV.

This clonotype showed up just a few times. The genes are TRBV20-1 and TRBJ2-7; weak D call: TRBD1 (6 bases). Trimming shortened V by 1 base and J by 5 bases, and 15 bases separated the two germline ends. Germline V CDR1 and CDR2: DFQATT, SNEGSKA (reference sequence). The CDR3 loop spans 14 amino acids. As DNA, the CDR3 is TGCAGTGCTAGAGTCGTTGGGACACCCCACGAGCAGTACTTC. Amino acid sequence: CSARVVGTPHEQYF.

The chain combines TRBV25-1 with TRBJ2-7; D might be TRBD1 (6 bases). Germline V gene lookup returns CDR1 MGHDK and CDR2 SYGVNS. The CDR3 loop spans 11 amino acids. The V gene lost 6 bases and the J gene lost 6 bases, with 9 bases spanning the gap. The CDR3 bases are TGTGCCAGCAGCAGGGGATGCGAGCAGTACTTC. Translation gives CASSRGCEQYF.

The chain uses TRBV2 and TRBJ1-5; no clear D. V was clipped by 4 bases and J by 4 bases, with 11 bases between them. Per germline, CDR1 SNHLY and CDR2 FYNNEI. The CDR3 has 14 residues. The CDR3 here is CASSVPAVNQPQHF. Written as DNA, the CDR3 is TGTGCCAGCAGTGTACCGGCCGTAAATCAGCCCCAGCATTTT.

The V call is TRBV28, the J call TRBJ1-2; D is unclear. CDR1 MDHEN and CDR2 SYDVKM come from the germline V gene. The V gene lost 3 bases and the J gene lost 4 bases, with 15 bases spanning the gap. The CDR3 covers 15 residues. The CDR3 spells CASSLENGLLYGYTF. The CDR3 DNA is TGTGCCAGCAGTTTGGAGAACGGATTACTCTATGGCTACACCTTC.

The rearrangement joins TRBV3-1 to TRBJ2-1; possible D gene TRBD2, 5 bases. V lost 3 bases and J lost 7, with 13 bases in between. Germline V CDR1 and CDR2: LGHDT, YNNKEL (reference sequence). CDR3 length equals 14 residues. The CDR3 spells CASSHGLHWNEQFF. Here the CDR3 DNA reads TGTGCCAGCAGCCACGGACTTCATTGGAATGAGCAGTTCTTC.